Listed below are T cell receptor beta chains from one sample, sequenced in a study of blood T cell repertoires in COVID-19. Assay: immunoSEQ multiplex PCR; the TCRdb copy retains only in-frame clones and omits some. The table records around 94,000 clones, 70% to 90% of them present only once. Sequencing was done on a sample of peripheral blood. These receptors were obtained from a man aged 45-65 years with acute or convalescent COVID-19. CDR3s include the opening cysteine and the closing phenylalanine or tryptophan. The D gene is left open where the match is weak. Clone size, where shown, is once, few, many, or a class for clones that have expanded.

.	TRBV5-4	TRBJ1-1	.	TGTGCCAGCAGCCCCGGGGGGAACACTGAAGCTTTCTTT	CASSPGGNTEAFF
TRBD1	TRBV6-5	TRBJ1-6	once	TGTGCCAGCTGGGACAGGGATAATTCACCCCTCCACTTT	CASWDRDNSPLHF
TRBD2	TRBV7-2	TRBJ2-3	.	TGTGCCAGCAGCGGACGCGGGGGTAGCACAGATACGCAGTATTTT	CASSGRGGSTDTQYF
.	TRBV12-3/TRBV12-4	TRBJ2-3	.	TGTGCCAGCAGTTCGGCGGGATCAGATACGCAGTATTTT	CASSSAGSDTQYF
TRBD2	TRBV18	TRBJ2-3	.	TGTGCCAGCTCACCCTCTGCGGGAGGGCCCGTAGGGAATACGCAGTATTTT	CASSPSAGGPVGNTQYF
.	TRBV6-6	TRBJ1-1	.	TGTGCCAGCAGTCGACCTCGGGACTCTGGGGACACTGAAGCTTTCTTT	CASSRPRDSGDTEAFF
TRBD2	TRBV24-1	TRBJ2-7	.	TGTGCCACCAGTGATATGGCTAGCGGGAGATACGAGCAGTACTTC	CATSDMASGRYEQYF
TRBD1	TRBV6-5	TRBJ1-5	.	TGTGCCAGCAGTTACGGGACAGGGAGCAATCAGCCCCAGCATTTT	CASSYGTGSNQPQHF
.	TRBV7-2	TRBJ1-2	.	TGTGCCAGCAGCTTAGGGGGGCAGCTCTATGGCTACACCTTC	CASSLGGQLYGYTF
.	TRBV28	TRBJ2-1	.	TGTGCCAGCAGTTACCTCCGGGGGAGGACCTACAATGAGCAGTTCTTC	CASSYLRGRTYNEQFF
TRBD1	TRBV25-1	TRBJ2-7	.	TGTGCCAGCAGTGGACAGGGGTACGAGCAGTACTTC	CASSGQGYEQYF
.	TRBV29-1	TRBJ1-1	.	TGCAGCGGGTCGACAGCTATGAACACTGAAGCTTTCTTT	CSGSTAMNTEAFF
TRBD1	TRBV4-3	TRBJ2-4	.	TGCGCCAGCAGTCTCCGGGACAGGGGAACCAAAAACATTCAGTACTTC	CASSLRDRGTKNIQYF
TRBD1	TRBV19	TRBJ1-2	.	TGTGCCAGTAGTACGCAGGGACAGCCCTATGGCTACACCTTC	CASSTQGQPYGYTF
TRBD2	TRBV7-2	TRBJ2-7	.	TGTGCCAGCAGCTTAGTGGGACTAGCGGTGGCGGGGGAGCAGTACTTC	CASSLVGLAVAGEQYF
.	TRBV4-3	TRBJ2-3	.	TGCGCCAGCAGCCAAGGGACGGGGAGCACAGATACGCAGTATTTT	CASSQGTGSTDTQYF
TRBD1	TRBV27	TRBJ2-7	.	TGTGCCAGCACCCCACCTCGGGACAGGGACTACGAGCAGTACTTC	CASTPPRDRDYEQYF
TRBD1	TRBV29-1	TRBJ2-3	.	TGCAGCGTCGGACAGGGAACCACAGATACGCAGTATTTT	CSVGQGTTDTQYF
TRBD1	TRBV11-3	TRBJ1-5	.	TGTGCCAGCAGCCCCCTCGGAGGTGGACAGGGGTTTTCAGATCAGCCCCAGCATTTT	CASSPLGGGQGFSDQPQHF
.	TRBV2	TRBJ1-1	once	TGTGCCAGCAGTGAATGGGGGGGGGCGAGCACTGAAGCTTTCTTT	CASSEWGGASTEAFF
TRBD1	TRBV6-5	TRBJ2-1	.	TGTGCCAGCAACTATGGGGACAGGGATTCCAATGAGCAGTTCTTC	CASNYGDRDSNEQFF
TRBD2	TRBV6-5	TRBJ2-3	.	TGTGCCAGCAGTTACCCCGTGGGTAGCGGGGGACATACGCAGTATTTT	CASSYPVGSGGHTQYF
.	TRBV9	TRBJ2-4	.	TGTGCCAGCAGCGTAGTCTCCAGGGAAGGCAAAAACATTCAGTACTTC	CASSVVSREGKNIQYF
.	TRBV10-1	TRBJ2-6	.	TGCGCCAGCAGTGAGTCTAGGCAGGGACTCTCTGGGGCCAACGTCCTGACTTTC	CASSESRQGLSGANVLTF
.	TRBV21-1	TRBJ2-2	.	TGTGCCAGATACCGGGACAGGCCAAACACCGGGGAGCTGTTTTTT	CARYRDRPNTGELFF
TRBD2	TRBV7-7	TRBJ2-5	.	TGTGCCAGCAGCTTAGGACTAGCGGGACAAGAGACCCAGTACTTC	CASSLGLAGQETQYF
.	TRBV7-2	TRBJ2-1	.	TGTGCCAGCAGCTTAACGACTAACCCTGAGCAGTTCTTC	CASSLTTNPEQFF
TRBD1	TRBV29-1	TRBJ1-2	once	TGCAGCGTTGAAGAAAGGGGTAGGGGACAGAGCTATGGCTACACCTTC	CSVEERGRGQSYGYTF